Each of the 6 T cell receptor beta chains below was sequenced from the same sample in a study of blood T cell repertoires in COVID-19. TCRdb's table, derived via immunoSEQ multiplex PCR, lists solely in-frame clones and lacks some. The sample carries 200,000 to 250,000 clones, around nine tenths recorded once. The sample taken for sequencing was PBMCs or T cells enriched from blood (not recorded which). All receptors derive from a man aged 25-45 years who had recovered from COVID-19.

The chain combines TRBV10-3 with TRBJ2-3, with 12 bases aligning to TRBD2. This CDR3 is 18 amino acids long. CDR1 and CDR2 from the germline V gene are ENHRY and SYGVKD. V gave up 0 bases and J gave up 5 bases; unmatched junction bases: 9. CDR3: CAISESGTSGGSRDTQYF. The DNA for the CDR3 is TGTGCCATCAGTGAGTCGGGTACTAGCGGGGGGTCCAGAGATACGCAGTATTTT.

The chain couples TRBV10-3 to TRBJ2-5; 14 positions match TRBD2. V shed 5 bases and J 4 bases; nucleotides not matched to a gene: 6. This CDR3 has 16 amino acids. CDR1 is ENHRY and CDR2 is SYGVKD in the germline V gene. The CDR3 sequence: CAISSTSGGAGETQYF. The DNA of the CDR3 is TGTGCCATCAGTTCGACTAGCGGGGGGGCTGGAGAGACCCAGTACTTC.

CDR3: CASSPLRGTEAFF. Here the CDR3 DNA reads TGTGCCAGCAGCCCGCTGAGAGGCACTGAAGCTTTCTTT. The chain is built from TRBV3-1 (or the pseudogene TRBV3-2) and TRBJ1-1; unclear D gene. Trimming removed 4 bases from V and 4 bases from J, with 10 bases in between. Germline CDR1 LGHDT, CDR2 YNNKEL (reference sequence). The CDR3 loop spans 13 amino acids.

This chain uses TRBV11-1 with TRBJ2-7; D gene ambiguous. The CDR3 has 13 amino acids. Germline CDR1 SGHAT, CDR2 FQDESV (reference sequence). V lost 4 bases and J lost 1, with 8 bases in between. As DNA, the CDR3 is TGTGCCAGCAGCTCACGGTTGTCCTACGAGCAGTACTTC. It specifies CASSSRLSYEQYF.

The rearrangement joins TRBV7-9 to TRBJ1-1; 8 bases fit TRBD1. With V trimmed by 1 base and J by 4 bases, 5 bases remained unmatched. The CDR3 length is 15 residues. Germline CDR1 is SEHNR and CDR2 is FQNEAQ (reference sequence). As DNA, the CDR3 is TGTGCCAGCAGCTTAGGCGACAGGGGTATCACTGAAGCTTTCTTT. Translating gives CASSLGDRGITEAFF.

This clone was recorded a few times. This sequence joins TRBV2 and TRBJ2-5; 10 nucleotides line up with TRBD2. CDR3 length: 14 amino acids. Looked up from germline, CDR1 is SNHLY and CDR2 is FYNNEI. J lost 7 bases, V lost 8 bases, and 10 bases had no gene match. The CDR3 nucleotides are TGTGCCAGCGAAGTTAGCGGGGGGAGGGGGACCCAGTACTTC. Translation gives CASEVSGGRGTQYF.